The rows below give T cell receptor beta chains drawn from one sample of a study of T-cell reconstitution after alpha-beta-depleted transplantation in children. One entry per CDR3 protein, called by TCRdb with MiXCR from the PCR reads. The sample includes about 980,000 distinct CDR3 sequences, about 29% of them seen just once. The sequencing here drew on PBMCs, mostly from graft donor cells, taken 360 days after TCRalphabeta/CD19-depleted stem cell transplant. The receptor set was obtained from a boy in the first two years of life who had a stem cell transplant for SCID, so the T cells may come from the graft donor. The CDR3 runs from the conserved cysteine through the conserved F or W. D genes are given only for firm matches. For some rows the clone size is stated as once, few or many, or as a class when expanded; others skip it.

TRBJ1-1,few,TRBD1,TRBV7-8,CASSPRGTGVLVNTEAFF,TGTGCCAGCAGCCCTCGAGGGACAGGGGTTCTCGTGAACACTGAAGCTTTCTTT
TRBJ2-3,many,TRBD1,TRBV15,CATSWGIQGARDTQYF,TGTGCCACCAGCTGGGGGATACAGGGGGCGCGAGATACGCAGTATTTT
TRBJ2-7,-,-,TRBV6-2/TRBV6-3,CASGLSYEQYF,TGTGCCAGCGGGCTCTCCTACGAGCAGTACTTC
TRBJ2-1,-,TRBD2,TRBV6-1,CASRKRGGINEQFF,TGTGCCAGCAGAAAGCGGGGGGGCATCAATGAGCAGTTCTTC
TRBJ1-1,-,-,TRBV12-3/TRBV12-4,CALQGAGNTEAFF,TGTGCCCTCCAAGGGGCCGGGAACACTGAAGCTTTCTTT
TRBJ1-6,few,-,TRBV20-1,CSASFRYNSPLHF,TGCAGTGCTAGCTTTCGCTATAATTCACCCCTCCACTTT
TRBJ2-7,many,-,TRBV5-1,CASSLNPGAFYEQYF,TGCGCCAGCAGCTTGAACCCAGGGGCCTTCTACGAGCAGTACTTC
TRBJ2-7,-,TRBD1,TRBV20-1,CSASPGTGGYEQYF,TGCAGTGCTAGTCCCGGGACAGGGGGCTACGAGCAGTACTTC
TRBJ2-3,-,-,TRBV20-1,CSARGATTDTQYF,TGCAGTGCCCGAGGGGCAACCACAGATACGCAGTATTTT
TRBJ2-5,-,-,TRBV10-3,CAISEFGDPQETQYF,TGTGCCATCAGTGAGTTTGGTGACCCCCAAGAGACCCAGTACTTC
TRBJ2-1,many,-,TRBV20-1,CSAGDWGVYNEQFF,TGCAGTGCTGGAGACTGGGGGGTATACAATGAGCAGTTCTTC
TRBJ2-7,-,-,TRBV7-9,CASSLYPTGETYEQYF,TGTGCCAGCAGCTTATACCCGACAGGCGAGACCTACGAGCAGTACTTC
TRBJ2-7,-,-,TRBV20-1,CSARGIGSRGINPYEQYF,TGCAGTGCTAGAGGAATCGGCAGTAGAGGGATTAACCCCTACGAGCAGTACTTC
TRBJ2-5,few,-,TRBV6-1,CASSNLGGVETQYF,TGTGCCAGCAGCAACCTTGGAGGGGTAGAGACCCAGTACTTC
TRBJ1-5,-,-,TRBV6-1,CASSEARPSDNQPQHF,TGTGCCAGCAGTGAAGCAAGACCGAGCGACAATCAGCCCCAGCATTTT
TRBJ2-1,few,TRBD2,TRBV11-1,CASSLARLAGGRNNEQFF,TGTGCCAGCAGCTTAGCGAGACTAGCGGGGGGCCGGAACAATGAGCAGTTCTTC
TRBJ2-5,-,-,TRBV29-1,CSVAPIAWGQETQYF,TGCAGCGTTGCACCGATCGCATGGGGGCAAGAGACCCAGTACTTC
TRBJ1-6,-,TRBD1,TRBV5-1,CASSLNDRGRGNSPLHF,TGCGCCAGCAGCTTGAACGACAGGGGAAGGGGGAATTCACCCCTCCACTTT
TRBJ2-1,-,-,TRBV20-1,CSARWQGRNERQFF,TGCAGTGCTAGGTGGCAGGGGAGGAATGAGAGGCAGTTCTTC
TRBJ2-7,-,TRBD2,TRBV7-2,CASSLGGGGAREQYF,TGTGCCAGCAGCTTAGGCGGCGGGGGGGCAAGAGAGCAGTACTTC
TRBJ1-2,few,-,TRBV4-2,CASSQDPPGNYGYTF,TGTGCCAGCAGCCAAGATCCGCCAGGGAACTATGGCTACACCTTC
TRBJ2-5,many,-,TRBV20-1,CSAQEFPRETQYF,TGCAGTGCGCAGGAATTCCCTCGGGAGACCCAGTACTTC
TRBJ2-3,few,-,TRBV12-3/TRBV12-4,CASSLLAGLSTDTQYF,TGTGCCAGCAGCCTGTTGGCAGGGTTGAGCACAGATACGCAGTATTTT
TRBJ2-7,-,TRBD1,TRBV29-1,CSAIIRDRGSEQYF,TGCAGCGCGATTATCCGGGACAGGGGATCCGAGCAGTACTTC
TRBJ2-2,few,-,TRBV7-9,CASSLDLPSLFF,TGTGCCAGCAGCCTGGACCTCCCTAGTCTGTTTTTT
TRBJ2-1,-,TRBD2,TRBV5-1,CASSLALAGGRAQYSEQFF,TGCGCCAGCAGCTTGGCCCTAGCGGGGGGACGGGCTCAATATAGTGAGCAGTTCTTC
TRBJ2-5,few,-,TRBV4-3,CASSQDLRAARMAQYF,TGCGCCAGCAGCCAAGATCTTCGGGCAGCTCGAATGGCCCAGTACTTC
TRBJ2-3,many,-,TRBV7-3,CASSFARQSLSTDTQYF,TGTGCCAGCAGCTTCGCCCGGCAGTCCCTTAGCACAGATACGCAGTATTTT
TRBJ2-5,-,TRBD2,TRBV5-1,CASREGLVAGGRETQYF,TGCGCCAGCAGAGAGGGCCTAGTAGCGGGGGGGCGAGAGACCCAGTACTTC
TRBJ2-7,-,TRBD1,TRBV7-8,CASSFAFGTGAYEQYF,TGTGCCAGCAGCTTTGCCTTTGGGACAGGAGCCTACGAGCAGTACTTC
TRBJ2-1,once,-,TRBV5-1,CASSFPDNDRSDEQFF,TGCGCCAGCAGCTTCCCAGATAACGACAGGAGCGATGAGCAGTTCTTC
TRBJ1-1,few,-,TRBV20-1,CSAVRLLNTEAFF,TGCAGTGCGGTCCGTCTCCTGAACACTGAAGCTTTCTTT
TRBJ1-5,-,TRBD1,TRBV20-1,CSALRQGPINQPQHF,TGCAGTGCTTTGAGACAGGGTCCTATCAATCAGCCCCAGCATTTT
TRBJ1-5,-,-,TRBV9,CASSVGQGHGQPQHF,TGTGCCAGCAGCGTAGGTCAGGGGCACGGTCAGCCCCAGCATTTT
TRBJ2-1,few,TRBD1,TRBV5-1,CASSVQGGIKNDEQFF,TGCGCCAGCAGCGTACAGGGGGGAATAAAGAACGATGAGCAGTTCTTC
TRBJ1-1,few,-,TRBV10-3,CAISGRDSHEAFF,TGTGCCATCAGTGGCCGGGACTCCCATGAAGCTTTCTTT
TRBJ1-5,-,-,TRBV10-3,CAISEGQGNQPQHF,TGTGCCATCAGTGAGGGGCAGGGGAATCAGCCCCAGCATTTT
TRBJ1-1,-,-,TRBV30,CAWSGGQPQAFF,TGTGCCTGGAGTGGAGGACAGCCCCAAGCTTTCTTT
TRBJ2-1,many,TRBD2,TRBV7-6,CASSLGALAGAGEQFF,TGTGCCAGCAGCTTAGGGGCACTAGCGGGGGCGGGTGAGCAGTTCTTC
TRBJ1-2,few,TRBD1,TRBV6-5,CASSYNRGGGYTF,TGTGCCAGCAGTTACAACAGGGGTGGTGGCTACACCTTC
TRBJ1-4,-,-,TRBV6-5,CASSYHFPPAGPQNEKLFF,TGTGCCAGCAGTTACCATTTCCCTCCTGCGGGACCTCAAAATGAAAAACTGTTTTTT
TRBJ2-1,-,-,TRBV20-1,CSATNEQFF,TGCAGTGCGACCAATGAGCAGTTCTTC
TRBJ2-7,few,TRBD1,TRBV20-1,CSAANGQGLYEQYF,TGCAGTGCTGCCAATGGACAGGGTTTATACGAGCAGTACTTC
TRBJ2-7,few,-,TRBV20-1,CSARYPGQQYF,TGCAGTGCTAGATATCCGGGGCAGCAGTACTTC
TRBJ2-2,-,-,TRBV11-2,CASSFLVNTGELFF,TGTGCCAGCAGCTTTTTGGTGAACACCGGGGAGCTGTTTTTT
TRBJ2-6,-,TRBD2,TRBV4-2,CASSRGLAGAGANVLTF,TGTGCCAGCAGCCGCGGACTAGCGGGGGCAGGGGCCAACGTCCTGACTTTC
TRBJ2-1,-,-,TRBV6-1,CASSGPALDYNEQFF,TGTGCCAGCAGTGGACCTGCCCTTGATTACAATGAGCAGTTCTTC
TRBJ1-1,-,-,TRBV20-1,CSARGNSLNTEAFF,TGCAGTGCTAGAGGCAATTCCTTGAACACTGAAGCTTTCTTT
TRBJ2-7,-,-,TRBV3-1,CASSRPSAASYEQYF,TGTGCCAGCAGCCGACCCTCCGCGGCCTCCTACGAGCAGTACTTC
TRBJ2-5,-,TRBD1,TRBV15,CATSRDQVRGQRTPPQYF,TGTGCCACCAGCAGAGATCAGGTCCGGGGACAGCGAACCCCACCCCAGTACTTC
TRBJ2-7,-,-,TRBV28,CASSSVRTASYEQYF,TGTGCCAGCAGTTCTGTCCGGACAGCCTCTTACGAGCAGTACTTC